The present entry profiles one T cell receptor (beta chain) with its context. Antigen: not known. The record originates from a study of graft-versus-host responses after intestinal transplantation. Study in general: Isolated intestinal, liver-intestinal, or multivisceral transplants were what recipients had. Study-level findings and limits: Across patients carrying graft-donor T cell macrochimerism, allografts held high graft-versus-host to host-versus-graft clonal ratios. Early post-transplant HvG declines tracked with peak circulating GvH clone levels. GvH clones surfaced in recipient marrow, some emerging earlier in ileum or blood.

The ends were cut back, 2 bases at V and 5 bases at J, with 16 bases in the middle. The germline CDR1 and CDR2 sequences are SGHDT and YYEEEE. There are 15 residues in the CDR3. Generated by immunoSEQ multiplex PCR, the TCRdb table keeps only in-frame clones and is missing some. The profile shows about 120,000 clones, approximately 90% of them singletons. The TCR originated in a human donor who received an intestinal transplant. The chain couples TRBV5-6 to TRBJ2-5, with D possibly being TRBD2 (7 bases). This sample comprised unstimulated CD4+ T cells sorted from spleen or lymph node cells, obtained before intestinal transplant. The CDR3 coding sequence is TGTGCCAGCAGCTTTCGGGGGGCGGGTTGGGAGACCCAGTACTTC. It encodes CASSFRGAGWETQYF.